Shown below are 7 T cell receptor beta chains from a single sample sequenced in a study of CD8+CD57+ T cells in acquired aplastic anemia. Both TCR beta VDJ combination and CDR3 sequence profiling were carried out. Genomic DNA was the template for this profiling. TCRdb reanalysed the reads using MiXCR and keeps one entry per CDR3 protein. Among 200,000 to 250,000 distinct CDR3 sequences listed, 61% were seen once. Sequencing used sorted CD4+, CD8+, or CD8+CD57+ T cells (not recorded which) from PBMCs. The receptors come from a human donor in good health.

This clonotype was recorded only once. The chain links TRBV19 to TRBJ1-5; D gene ambiguous. The CDR3 extends over 13 amino acids. The V end was cut by 3 bases, the J end by 7 bases, with 10 bases between. Germline loops: CDR1 LNHDA, CDR2 SQIVND (reference sequence). The CDR3 protein is CASSISGGQPQHF. CDR3 bases: TGTGCCAGTAGTATTTCGGGAGGCCAGCCCCAGCATTTT. The full variable domain, rest sourced from reference TRBV19 and TRBJ1-5, is DGGITQSPKYLFRKEGQNVTLSCEQNLNHDAMYWYRQDPGQGLRLIYYSQIVNDFQKGDIAEGYSVSREKKESFPLTVTSAQKNPTAFYLCASSISGGQPQHFGDGTRLSIL.

This clonotype was seen repeatedly, ten times or more. The gene calls are TRBV12-3 or TRBV12-4 and TRBJ1-1, with TRBD1 identical over 7 bases. The J segment lost 0 bases and the V segment lost 3 bases, leaving 1 base of the junction unmatched. This CDR3 is built from 14 residues. The CDR3 region has the DNA TGTGCCAGCAGTTTCGGGACAGTGAACACTGAAGCTTTCTTT. Its translation: CASSFGTVNTEAFF.

This chain joins TRBV10-2 and TRBJ1-1; 7 nucleotides line up with TRBD1. The CDR3 is made up of 14 amino acids. J lost 1 base, V lost 6 bases, and 5 bases had no gene match. Germline CDR1 and CDR2: WSHSY and SAAADI. The CDR3 nucleotides are TGCGCCAGCAGGAGGGGGCGTCCGAACACTGAAGCTTTCTTT. This encodes CASRRGRPNTEAFF.

V gene TRBV7-9 combines with J gene TRBJ2-5; unclear D gene. Germline V gene data show CDR1 as SEHNR and CDR2 as FQNEAQ (reference sequence). The CDR3 loop spans 15 amino acids. V gave up 5 bases and J gave up 4 bases, with 17 bases separating them. CDR3 in DNA: TGTGCCAGCAGCACCACAGAGGTCCCGACAGAGACCCAGTACTTC. Amino acid sequence: CASSTTEVPTETQYF. Combining the CDR3 with reference TRBV7-9 and TRBJ2-5 gives the whole variable domain DTGVSQNPRHKITKRGQNVTFRCDPISEHNRLYWYRQTLGQGPEFLTYFQNEAQLEKSRLLSDRFSAERPKGSFSTLEIQRTEQGDSAMYLCASSTTEVPTETQYFGPGTRLLVL.

This chain uses TRBV7-2 with TRBJ2-5, with D possibly being TRBD1 (6 bases). With 1 base removed from V and 7 bases from J, the gap between germline ends came to 16 bases. Germline CDR1 and CDR2: SGHTA and FQGNSA. The CDR3 consists of 15 residues. The DNA of the CDR3 is TGTGCCAGCAGCTTAGAAACAGGGATTATCGGGACCCAGTACTTC. Protein sequence: CASSLETGIIGTQYF.

The chain couples TRBV7-3 to TRBJ2-3; no reliable D call. V shed 4 bases and J shed 6 bases, with 8 bases lying between them. There are 12 residues in the CDR3. The germline V gene has CDR1 SGHTA and CDR2 FQGTGA. The CDR3 region is CASSSTADTQYF. In DNA, the CDR3 is TGTGCCAGCAGCTCCACAGCGGATACGCAGTATTTT.

This CDR3 reads CATSDSSQRTDTQYF. CDR3 DNA: TGTGCCACCAGTGATTCATCACAGAGGACAGATACGCAGTATTTT. V and J are TRBV24-1 and TRBJ2-3; no clear D gene. V lost 2 bases and J 3 bases, leaving 11 bases between the germline ends. This CDR3 contains 15 residues. The germline V gene encodes CDR1 KGHDR and CDR2 SFDVKD.